Shown below are 26 T cell receptor beta chains from a single sample sequenced in a study of Ad26.COV2.S vaccination and SARS-CoV-2 variants. Using immunoSEQ multiplex PCR, the repertoire was profiled, and TCRdb retains in-frame clones only, with some absent. This table holds about 350,000 clones, 88% found once. As to treatment: around 19 received Ad26.COV2.S at low or high dose, single or two shots; about 5 received placebo; per-sample allocation not given. At day 63 after the first vaccine or placebo injection, samples were drawn. The specimen comprised peripheral blood, sampled in a trial of Ad26.COV2.S vaccine versus placebo. These receptors were collected from a person aged 18-65 years who received the Ad26.COV2.S COVID-19 vaccine or a placebo.

The chain carries TRBV3-1 (or the pseudogene TRBV3-2) and TRBJ2-5; weak D call: TRBD1 (7 bases). Per the germline V gene, CDR1 is LGHDT and CDR2 is YNNKEL (reference sequence). The CDR3 loop spans 17 amino acids. V gave up 3 bases and J gave up 2 bases, with 19 bases separating them. CDR3 loop: CASSQAITGEVQETQYF. The DNA for the CDR3 is TGTGCCAGCAGCCAGGCCATAACAGGGGAGGTACAAGAGACCCAGTACTTC.

This sequence joins TRBV11-2 and TRBJ2-3, with D tentatively TRBD1 (6 bases). Deletions cut 7 bases from V and 4 bases from J, with 9 bases between. Germline V CDR1 and CDR2: SGHAT, FQNNGV. This CDR3 has 12 amino acids. The CDR3 region is CASTEGADTQYF. For the CDR3, the DNA is TGTGCCAGCACCGAGGGGGCAGATACGCAGTATTTT.

The chain is built from TRBV29-1 and TRBJ1-2; D gene uncertain. Germline lookup yields CDR1 SQVTM and CDR2 ANQGSEA. Trimming left V 0 bases short and J 4 bases short, with 15 bases between. The CDR3 is made up of 15 amino acids. The CDR3 reads CSVEDPTSGSYGYTF. CDR3 DNA: TGCAGCGTTGAAGATCCAACCAGCGGGTCCTATGGCTACACCTTC.

V is TRBV29-1 and J is TRBJ1-1; TRBD1 matches 8 bases. Germline lookup yields CDR1 SQVTM and CDR2 ANQGSEA. With V trimmed by 7 bases and J by 5 bases, 9 bases remained unmatched. CDR3 length: 13 residues. The CDR3 sequence is CSAGTGVETEAFF. Here the CDR3 DNA reads TGCAGCGCCGGGACAGGAGTAGAGACTGAAGCTTTCTTT. Filled out from reference TRBV29-1 and TRBJ1-1, the complete variable domain reads SAVISQKPSRDICQRGTSLTIQCQVDSQVTMMFWYRQQPGQSLTLIATANQGSEATYESGFVIDKFPISRPNLTFSTLTVSNMSPEDSSIYLCSAGTGVETEAFFGQGTRLTVV.

The V and J genes are TRBV7-3 and TRBJ1-1; the D gene is possibly TRBD1 (6 bases). V lost 5 bases and J lost 2, with 9 bases in between. The CDR3 is made up of 13 amino acids. In germline, CDR1 is SGHTA, CDR2 FQGTGA. Here the CDR3 reads CASSRTANTEAFF. The CDR3 DNA is TGTGCCAGCAGCCGGACAGCAAACACTGAAGCTTTCTTT. The variable domain in full, with the rest retrieved from reference TRBV7-3 and TRBJ1-1, is GAGVSQTPSNKVTEKGKYVELRCDPISGHTALYWYRQSLGQGPEFLIYFQGTGAADDSGLPNDRFFAVRPEGSVSTLKIQRTERGDSAVYLCASSRTANTEAFFGQGTRLTVV.

This chain uses TRBV21-1 with TRBJ2-5. TRBV21-1 is annotated as a pseudogene. This CDR3 has 14 residues. The CDR3 region is CASSILRPDETQYF. The CDR3 DNA sequence: TGTGCCAGCAGCATCTTGCGACCAGACGAGACCCAGTACTTC.

The rearrangement joins TRBV7-3 to TRBJ1-2; unclear D gene. CDR3 length: 14 amino acids. The ends were cut back, 5 bases at V and 0 bases at J, with 10 bases in the middle. Germline-derived CDR1 and CDR2 are SGHTA and FQGTGA. The CDR3 spells CASSARSSNYGYTF. CDR3 nucleotide sequence: TGTGCCAGCAGCGCCCGAAGTTCTAACTATGGCTACACCTTC. Complete variable domain (other parts from reference TRBV7-3 and TRBJ1-2): GAGVSQTPSNKVTEKGKYVELRCDPISGHTALYWYRQSLGQGPEFLIYFQGTGAADDSGLPNDRFFAVRPEGSVSTLKIQRTERGDSAVYLCASSARSSNYGYTFGSGTRLTVV.

This clone appeared a single time. The rearrangement joins TRBV30 to TRBJ1-2, with no clear D. CDR1 and CDR2 from the germline V gene are GTSNPN and SVGIG (reference sequence). The length of the CDR3 is 18 residues. Trimming shortened V by 0 bases and J by 5 bases, and 25 bases separated the two germline ends. For the CDR3, the DNA is TGTGCCTGGAGTGTAGGCGGGCAGCTCATTTTGAATTATTATGGCTACACCTTC. Translation gives CAWSVGGQLILNYYGYTF.

V usage is TRBV7-9 and J usage is TRBJ2-5; D uncertain. The CDR3 is 12 residues long. V was cut by 6 bases and J by 2 bases, with 7 bases left in between. Germline CDR1 reads SEHNR; CDR2 reads FQNEAQ (reference sequence). This CDR3 reads CASRKQQETQYF. The CDR3 nucleotides are TGTGCCAGCAGGAAGCAGCAAGAGACCCAGTACTTC.

This clone was observed a handful of times. This chain uses TRBV4-2 with TRBJ1-1, with D uncertain. Germline CDR1 and CDR2: LGHNA and YNFKEQ. CDR3 size: 14 residues. The ends were cut back, 0 bases at V and 0 bases at J, with 5 bases in the middle. In DNA form, the CDR3 reads TGTGCCAGCAGCCAAGAGCACCTGAACACTGAAGCTTTCTTT. Its translation is CASSQEHLNTEAFF.

The V gene is TRBV4-1, the J gene TRBJ1-1; D uncertain. The germline V and J ends were trimmed by 3 bases and 5 bases, with 16 bases remaining between them. The V gene's germline CDR1 is MGHRA and CDR2 YSYEKL. The CDR3 totals 15 residues. The CDR3 loop reads CASSHIPEMDTEAFF. DNA for the CDR3: TGCGCCAGCAGCCATATTCCCGAAATGGATACTGAAGCTTTCTTT.

The chain combines TRBV29-1 with TRBJ1-1; possibly TRBD1 for D (6 bases). Trimming stripped 4 bases from V and 2 bases from J, with 14 bases between. This CDR3 has 14 amino acids. Per the germline V gene, CDR1 is SQVTM and CDR2 is ANQGSEA. Here the CDR3 reads CSVVSDRVNTEAFF. CDR3 DNA: TGCAGCGTTGTTTCGGACAGAGTAAACACTGAAGCTTTCTTT. Supplemented by reference TRBV29-1 and TRBJ1-1, the full variable domain reads SAVISQKPSRDICQRGTSLTIQCQVDSQVTMMFWYRQQPGQSLTLIATANQGSEATYESGFVIDKFPISRPNLTFSTLTVSNMSPEDSSIYLCSVVSDRVNTEAFFGQGTRLTVV.

This chain uses TRBV7-3 with TRBJ2-2; D not certain. This CDR3 has 15 amino acids. V was pared by 2 bases and J by 2 bases, with 9 bases between. CDR1 is SGHTA, CDR2 FQGTGA, per germline. This CDR3 is CASSLGPINTGELFF. CDR3 sequence (DNA): TGTGCCAGCAGCTTAGGACCCATAAACACCGGGGAGCTGTTTTTT.

The rearrangement uses TRBV28 and TRBJ1-4; TRBD1 agrees at 9 bases. Germline CDR1 and CDR2: MDHEN and SYDVKM. The CDR3 sequence is 16 residues long. The V gene end was trimmed by 2 bases and the J gene end by 3 bases; junction bases not matched to a gene: 4. The CDR3 DNA reads TGTGCCAGCAGTTTAGCCGACAGGGGGGCTAATGAAAAACTGTTTTTT. Translation gives CASSLADRGANEKLFF. Based on the CDR3 plus reference TRBV28 and TRBJ1-4, the full variable domain is DVKVTQSSRYLVKRTGEKVFLECVQDMDHENMFWYRQDPGLGLRLIYFSYDVKMKEKGDIPEGYSVSREKKERFSLILESASTNQTSMYLCASSLADRGANEKLFFGSGTQLSVL.

The chain has TRBV6-2 or TRBV6-3 and TRBJ1-5; 12 nucleotides align to TRBD1. CDR3 length equals 19 residues. CDR1 and CDR2 (germline): MNHEY, SVGEGT. The junction had 14 bases not matched to a gene; V was cut back by 6 bases and J by 2 bases. For the CDR3, the DNA is TGTGCCAGCAGCCCCGCCGGGACAGGGGGCACCGTCGGCAATCAGCCCCAGCATTTT. Translated: CASSPAGTGGTVGNQPQHF.

Of note for this clone: The sample contains more than one DNA sequence encoding this CDR3. The genes are TRBV5-1 and TRBJ2-7, with 7 bases matching TRBD1. Germline loops: CDR1 SGHRS, CDR2 YFSETQ. CDR3 length: 14 amino acids. The V gene end was trimmed by 1 base and the J gene end by 4 bases; junction bases not matched to a gene: 5. CDR3 sequence (DNA): TGCGCCAGCAGCTTGTCAGGGGGATCGTACGAGCAGTACTTC. It translates to CASSLSGGSYEQYF.

The chain uses TRBV18 and TRBJ1-3, with 7 bases aligning to TRBD1. This CDR3 is built from 16 residues. V shed 3 bases, J shed 1 base, and the junction held 6 bases outside the gene matches. The germline CDR1 and CDR2 sequences are KGHSH and LQKENI. The CDR3 here is CASSPRQGGSGNTIYF. CDR3 DNA sequence: TGTGCCAGCTCACCGAGACAGGGTGGGTCTGGAAACACCATATATTTT.

As for this clone: An end of the junction differs from the germline gene, which may be a read error. The CDR3 loop is CASSQVGTGGLLF. DNA for the CDR3: TGTGCCAGCAGCCAAGTCGGGACAGGAGGCCTCCTTTTT. The chain links TRBV3-1 (or the pseudogene TRBV3-2) to TRBJ1-4; 8 nucleotides line up with TRBD1. Germline loops: CDR1 LGHDT, CDR2 YNNKEL (reference sequence). This CDR3 contains 13 residues.

The genes are TRBV28 and TRBJ1-1; possibly TRBD1 for D (5 bases). CDR1 and CDR2 from the germline V gene are MDHEN and SYDVKM. CDR3 length: 13 amino acids. V shed 6 bases and J shed 1 base, with 9 bases lying between them. CDR3 sequence reads: CASSTGQNTEAFF. The CDR3 region has the DNA TGTGCCAGCAGCACCGGACAGAACACTGAAGCTTTCTTT.

This clone was detected only once. The chain is built from TRBV12-3 or TRBV12-4 and TRBJ1-1; maybe TRBD1 (5 bases). V was cut by 5 bases and J by 2 bases, with 9 bases left in between. The CDR3 is made up of 13 amino acids. This CDR3 reads CASSPGDNTEAFF. DNA of the CDR3: TGTGCCAGCAGTCCCGGGGACAACACTGAAGCTTTCTTT.

On this clone: Other DNA sequences in this specimen translate into the identical CDR3. The chain employs TRBV24-1 and TRBJ1-5, with 8 bases matching TRBD1. This CDR3 spans 17 amino acids. Germline-derived CDR1 and CDR2 are KGHDR and SFDVKD. V lost 10 bases and J lost 7; bases outside the gene matches: 20. Here the CDR3 reads CATKSWTGRVMAQPQHF. The DNA of the CDR3 is TGTGCCACTAAGTCTTGGACAGGGAGAGTTATGGCCCAGCCCCAGCATTTT.

The V call is TRBV9, the J call TRBJ1-2; 7 bases align to TRBD1. The CDR3 runs 14 residues. V lost 4 bases and J lost 0; bases outside the gene matches: 3. CDR1 is SGDLS, CDR2 YYNGEE, per germline. CDR3 region: CASSIGTANYGYTF. CDR3 sequence (DNA): TGTGCCAGCAGCATCGGGACAGCTAACTATGGCTACACCTTC.

The gene calls are TRBV27 and TRBJ1-4; possibly TRBD1 for D (6 bases). Germline assignment: CDR1 MNHEY and CDR2 SMNVEV (reference sequence). V was cut by 2 bases and J by 7 bases, with 8 bases left in between. CDR3 length: 13 amino acids. Here the CDR3 reads CASSLQGIEKLFF. The CDR3 DNA reads TGTGCCAGCAGTTTACAGGGGATTGAAAAACTGTTTTTT.

This chain uses TRBV7-2 with TRBJ2-5; 8 bases line up with TRBD2. The CDR3 totals 16 residues. Germline V gene sequence: CDR1 SGHTA, CDR2 FQGNSA. J lost 5 bases, V lost 1 base, and 9 bases had no gene match. This CDR3 is CASSLVTSGMGETQYF. CDR3 nucleotides: TGTGCCAGCAGCTTAGTCACTAGCGGTATGGGGGAGACCCAGTACTTC. The full variable domain, completed using reference TRBV7-2 and TRBJ2-5, is GAGVSQSPSNKVTEKGKDVELRCDPISGHTALYWYRQSLGQGLEFLIYFQGNSAPDKSGLPSDRFSAERTGGSVSTLTIQRTQQEDSAVYLCASSLVTSGMGETQYFGPGTRLLVL.

This clone occurred once. This chain uses TRBV30 with TRBJ2-7; D remains unclear. The CDR3 sequence is 12 residues long. The V and J ends lost 8 bases and 1 base respectively, with 12 bases between them. From germline, CDR1 is GTSNPN and CDR2 SVGIG (reference sequence). The CDR3 DNA is TGTGCCGGGCTGACACCTTCCTACGAGCAGTACTTC. Translated, it gives CAGLTPSYEQYF.

The chain links TRBV30 to TRBJ2-2; D not resolved. Looked up from germline, CDR1 is GTSNPN and CDR2 is SVGIG (reference sequence). The CDR3 extends over 11 amino acids. V lost 7 bases and J 5 bases, leaving 8 bases between the germline ends. CDR3 in DNA: TGTGCCTCCTCCCCAACCGGGGAGCTGTTTTTT. It encodes CASSPTGELFF.